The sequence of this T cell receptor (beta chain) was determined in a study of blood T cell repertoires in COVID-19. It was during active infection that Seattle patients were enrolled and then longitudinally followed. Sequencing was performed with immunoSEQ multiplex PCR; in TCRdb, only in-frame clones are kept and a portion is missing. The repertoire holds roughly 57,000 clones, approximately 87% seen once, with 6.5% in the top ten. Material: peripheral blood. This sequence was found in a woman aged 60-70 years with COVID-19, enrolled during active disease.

CDR3 sequence (DNA): TGTGCCAGCAGCTTAGTGGGACAGAGCACAGATACGCAGTATTTT. Translating it yields CASSLVGQSTDTQYF. This chain connects TRBV11-3 to TRBJ2-3, with TRBD1 matching over 7 bases. CDR3 length: 15 amino acids. J was trimmed by 0 bases and V by 1 base; bases with no gene match: 1. Germline CDR1 reads SGHNT; CDR2 reads YENEEA.